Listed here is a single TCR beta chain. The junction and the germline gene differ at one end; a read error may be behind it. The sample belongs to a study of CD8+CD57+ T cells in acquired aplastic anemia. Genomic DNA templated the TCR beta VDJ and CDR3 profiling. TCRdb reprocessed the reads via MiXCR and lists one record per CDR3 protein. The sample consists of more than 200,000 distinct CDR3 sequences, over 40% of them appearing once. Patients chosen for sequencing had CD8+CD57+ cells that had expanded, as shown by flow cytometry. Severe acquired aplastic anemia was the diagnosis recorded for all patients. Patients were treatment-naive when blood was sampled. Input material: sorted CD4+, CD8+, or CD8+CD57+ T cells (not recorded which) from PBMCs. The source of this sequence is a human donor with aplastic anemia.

The CDR3 loop is CAGSPGRDTEAFF. CDR3 bases: TGTGCCGGCTCACCGGGTAGGGACACTGAAGCTTTCTTT. The chain carries TRBV18 and TRBJ1-1; D not resolved. Germline CDR1 is KGHSH and CDR2 is LQKENI. This CDR3 contains 13 residues.